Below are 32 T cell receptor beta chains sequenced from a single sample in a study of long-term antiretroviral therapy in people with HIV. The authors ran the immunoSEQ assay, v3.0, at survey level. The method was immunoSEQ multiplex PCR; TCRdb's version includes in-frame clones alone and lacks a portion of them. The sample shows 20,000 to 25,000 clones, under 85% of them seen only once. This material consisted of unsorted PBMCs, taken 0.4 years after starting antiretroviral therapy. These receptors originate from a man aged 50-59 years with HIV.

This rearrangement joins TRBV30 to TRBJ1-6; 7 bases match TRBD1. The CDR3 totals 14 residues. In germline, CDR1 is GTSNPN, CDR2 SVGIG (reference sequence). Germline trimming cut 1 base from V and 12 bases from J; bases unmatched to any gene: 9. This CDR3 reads CAWSEGRGWGPLHF. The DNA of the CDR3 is TGTGCCTGGAGTGAAGGCAGGGGGTGGGGACCCCTCCACTTT.

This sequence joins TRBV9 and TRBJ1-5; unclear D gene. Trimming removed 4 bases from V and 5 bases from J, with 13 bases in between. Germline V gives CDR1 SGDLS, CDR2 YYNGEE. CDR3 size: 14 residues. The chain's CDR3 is CASSPGLSDQPQHF. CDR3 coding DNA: TGTGCCAGCAGCCCGGGCCTTTCCGATCAGCCCCAGCATTTT.

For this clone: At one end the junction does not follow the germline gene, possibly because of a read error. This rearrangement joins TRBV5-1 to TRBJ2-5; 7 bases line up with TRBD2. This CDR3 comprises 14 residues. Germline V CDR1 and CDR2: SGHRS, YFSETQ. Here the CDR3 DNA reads TGCGCCAGCAGCCTTGAAACCCCCACTAGCGCTGGTGACTTC. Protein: CASSLETPTSAGDF. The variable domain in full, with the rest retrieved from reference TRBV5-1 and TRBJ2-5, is KAGVTQTPRYLIKTRGQQVTLSCSPISGHRSVSWYQQTPGQGLQFLFEYFSETQRNKGNFPGRFSGRQFSNSRSEMNVSTLELGDSALYLCASSLETPTSAGDFGPGTRLLVL.

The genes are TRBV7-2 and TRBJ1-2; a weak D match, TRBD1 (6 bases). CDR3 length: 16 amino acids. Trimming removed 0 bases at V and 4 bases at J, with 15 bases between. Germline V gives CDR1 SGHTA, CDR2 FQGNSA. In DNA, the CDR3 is TGTGCCAGCAGCTTAGCGCGGGGGGCCGATATCTATGGCTACACCTTC. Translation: CASSLARGADIYGYTF.

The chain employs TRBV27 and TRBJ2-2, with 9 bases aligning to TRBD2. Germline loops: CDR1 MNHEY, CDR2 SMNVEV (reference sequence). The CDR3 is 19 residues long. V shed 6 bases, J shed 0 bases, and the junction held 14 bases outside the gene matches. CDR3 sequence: CASSRIGGGAGTNTGELFF. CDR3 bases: TGTGCCAGCAGCCGAATCGGCGGGGGGGCAGGAACGAACACCGGGGAGCTGTTTTTT.

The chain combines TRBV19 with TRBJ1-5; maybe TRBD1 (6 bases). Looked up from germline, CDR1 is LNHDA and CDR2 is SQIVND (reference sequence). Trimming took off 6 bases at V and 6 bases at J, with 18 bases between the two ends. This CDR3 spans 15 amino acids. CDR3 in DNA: TGTGCCAGTAGCCCGGGACTAGGGGGGACTCAGCCCCAGCATTTT. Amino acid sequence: CASSPGLGGTQPQHF. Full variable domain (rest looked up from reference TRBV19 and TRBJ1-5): DGGITQSPKYLFRKEGQNVTLSCEQNLNHDAMYWYRQDPGQGLRLIYYSQIVNDFQKGDIAEGYSVSREKKESFPLTVTSAQKNPTAFYLCASSPGLGGTQPQHFGDGTRLSIL.

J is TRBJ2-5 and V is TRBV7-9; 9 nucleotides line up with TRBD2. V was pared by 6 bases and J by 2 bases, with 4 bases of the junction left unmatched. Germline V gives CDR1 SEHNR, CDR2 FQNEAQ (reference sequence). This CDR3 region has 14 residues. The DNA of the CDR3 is TGTGCCAGCAGTTTTAGCGGGAGACAAGAGACCCAGTACTTC. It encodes CASSFSGRQETQYF.

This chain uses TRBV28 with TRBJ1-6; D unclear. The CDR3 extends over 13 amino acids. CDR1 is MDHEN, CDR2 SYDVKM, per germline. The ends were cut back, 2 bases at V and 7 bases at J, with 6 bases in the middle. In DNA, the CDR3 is TGTGCCAGCAGTTTAAGGTCAAATTCACCCCTCCACTTT. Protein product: CASSLRSNSPLHF.

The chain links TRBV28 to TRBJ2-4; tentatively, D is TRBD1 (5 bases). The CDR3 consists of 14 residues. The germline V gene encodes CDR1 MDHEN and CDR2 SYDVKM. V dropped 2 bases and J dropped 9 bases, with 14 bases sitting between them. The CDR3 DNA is TGTGCCAGCAGTTTAAGGGGCCCACCGGGCATTCAGTACTTC. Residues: CASSLRGPPGIQYF.

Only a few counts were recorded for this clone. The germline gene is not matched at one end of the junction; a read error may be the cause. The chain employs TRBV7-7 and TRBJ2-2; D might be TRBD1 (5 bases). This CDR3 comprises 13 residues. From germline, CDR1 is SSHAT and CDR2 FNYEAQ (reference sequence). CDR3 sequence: CASSLRTSGELFF. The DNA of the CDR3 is TGTGCTAGCAGCTTAAGGACATCCGGGGAGCTGTTTTTT.

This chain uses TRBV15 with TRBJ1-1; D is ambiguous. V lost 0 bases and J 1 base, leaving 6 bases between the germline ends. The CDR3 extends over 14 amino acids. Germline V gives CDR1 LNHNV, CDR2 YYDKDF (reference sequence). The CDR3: CATSRDRQNTEAFF. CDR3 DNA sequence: TGTGCCACCAGCAGAGATCGGCAGAACACTGAAGCTTTCTTT. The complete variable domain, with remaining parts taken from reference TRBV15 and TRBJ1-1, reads DAMVIQNPRYQVTQFGKPVTLSCSQTLNHNVMYWYQQKSSQAPKLLFHYYDKDFNNEADTPDNFQSRRPNTSFCFLDIRSPGLGDTAMYLCATSRDRQNTEAFFGQGTRLTVV.

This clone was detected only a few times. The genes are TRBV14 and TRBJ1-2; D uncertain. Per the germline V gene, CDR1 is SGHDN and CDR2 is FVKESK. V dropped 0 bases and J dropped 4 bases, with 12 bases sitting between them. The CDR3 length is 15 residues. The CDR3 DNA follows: TGTGCCAGCAGCCAAGATTTTGGAGGGAGCTATGGCTACACCTTC. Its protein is CASSQDFGGSYGYTF.

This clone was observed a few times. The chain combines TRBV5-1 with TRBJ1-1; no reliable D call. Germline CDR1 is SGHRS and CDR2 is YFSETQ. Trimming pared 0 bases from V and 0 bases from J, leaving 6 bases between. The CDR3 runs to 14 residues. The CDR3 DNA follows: TGCGCCAGCAGCTTGGTAGGCATGAACACTGAAGCTTTCTTT. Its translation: CASSLVGMNTEAFF.

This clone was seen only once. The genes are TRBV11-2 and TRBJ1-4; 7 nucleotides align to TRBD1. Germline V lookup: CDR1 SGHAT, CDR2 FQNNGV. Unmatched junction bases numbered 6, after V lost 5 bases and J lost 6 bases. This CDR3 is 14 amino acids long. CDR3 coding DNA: TGTGCCAGCAGCACCCCGGGACAGCATGAAAAACTGTTTTTT. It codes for CASSTPGQHEKLFF.

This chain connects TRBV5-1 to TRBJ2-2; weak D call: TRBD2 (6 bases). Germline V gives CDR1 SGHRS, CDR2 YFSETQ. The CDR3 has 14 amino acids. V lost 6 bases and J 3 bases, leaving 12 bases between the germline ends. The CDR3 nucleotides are TGCGCCAGCACCGACGGGGGATACACCGGGGAGCTGTTTTTT. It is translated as CASTDGGYTGELFF.

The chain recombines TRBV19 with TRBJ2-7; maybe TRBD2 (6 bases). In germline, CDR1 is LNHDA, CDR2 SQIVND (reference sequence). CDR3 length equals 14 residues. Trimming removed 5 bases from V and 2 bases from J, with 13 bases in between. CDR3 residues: CASSDGGLAYEQYF. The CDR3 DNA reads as TGTGCCAGTAGTGACGGGGGTCTCGCCTACGAGCAGTACTTC.

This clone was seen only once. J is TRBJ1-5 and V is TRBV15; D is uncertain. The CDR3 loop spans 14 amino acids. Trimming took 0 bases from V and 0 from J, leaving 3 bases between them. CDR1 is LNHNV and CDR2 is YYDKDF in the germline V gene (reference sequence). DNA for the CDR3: TGTGCCACCAGCAGAGACCCTAGCAATCAGCCCCAGCATTTT. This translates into CATSRDPSNQPQHF.

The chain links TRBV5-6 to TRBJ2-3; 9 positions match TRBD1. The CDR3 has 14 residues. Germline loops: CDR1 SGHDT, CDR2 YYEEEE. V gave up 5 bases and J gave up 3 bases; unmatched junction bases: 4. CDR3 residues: CASRWTGVTDTQYF. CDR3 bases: TGTGCCAGCAGGTGGACAGGGGTTACAGATACGCAGTATTTT.

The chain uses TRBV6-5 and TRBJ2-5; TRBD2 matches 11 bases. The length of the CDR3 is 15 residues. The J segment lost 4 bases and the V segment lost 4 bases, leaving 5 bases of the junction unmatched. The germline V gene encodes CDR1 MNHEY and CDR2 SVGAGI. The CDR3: CASSSLAGGRETQYF. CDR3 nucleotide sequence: TGTGCCAGCAGTTCCCTAGCGGGGGGTCGAGAGACCCAGTACTTC.

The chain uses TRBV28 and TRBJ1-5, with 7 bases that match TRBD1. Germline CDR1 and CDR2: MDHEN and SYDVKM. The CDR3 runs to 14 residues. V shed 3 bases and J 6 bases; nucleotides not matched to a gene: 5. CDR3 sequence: CASSFEGASQPQHF. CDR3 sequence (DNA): TGTGCCAGCAGTTTCGAGGGGGCGAGTCAGCCCCAGCATTTT.

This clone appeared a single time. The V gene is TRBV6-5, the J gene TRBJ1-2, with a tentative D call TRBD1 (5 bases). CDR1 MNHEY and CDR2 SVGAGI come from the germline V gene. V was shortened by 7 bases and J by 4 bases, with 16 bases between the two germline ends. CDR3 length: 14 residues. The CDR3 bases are TGTGCCAGCACCCAGAATGGGGCCGCCTATGGCTACACCTTC. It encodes CASTQNGAAYGYTF.

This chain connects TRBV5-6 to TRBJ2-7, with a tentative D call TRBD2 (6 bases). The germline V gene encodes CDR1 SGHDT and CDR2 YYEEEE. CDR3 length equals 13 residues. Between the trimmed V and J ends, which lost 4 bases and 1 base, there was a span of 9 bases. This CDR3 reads CASSLRGSYEQYF. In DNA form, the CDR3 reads TGTGCCAGCAGCCTACGGGGGTCCTACGAGCAGTACTTC.

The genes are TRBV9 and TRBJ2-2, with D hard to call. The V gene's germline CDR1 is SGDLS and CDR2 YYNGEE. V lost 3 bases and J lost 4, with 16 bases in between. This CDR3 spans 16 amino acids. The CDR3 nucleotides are TGTGCCAGCAGCGCACAGCCTTTCATTGGCACCGGGGAGCTGTTTTTT. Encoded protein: CASSAQPFIGTGELFF. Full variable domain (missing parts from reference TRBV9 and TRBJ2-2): DSGVTQTPKHLITATGQRVTLRCSPRSGDLSVYWYQQSLDQGLQFLIQYYNGEERAKGNILERFSAQQFPDLHSELNLSSLELGDSALYFCASSAQPFIGTGELFFGEGSRLTVL.

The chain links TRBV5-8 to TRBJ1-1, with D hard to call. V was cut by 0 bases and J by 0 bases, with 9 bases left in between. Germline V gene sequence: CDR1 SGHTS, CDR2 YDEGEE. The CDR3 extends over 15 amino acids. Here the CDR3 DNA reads TGTGCCAGCAGCTTGGTAGGGAGCATGAACACTGAAGCTTTCTTT. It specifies CASSLVGSMNTEAFF.

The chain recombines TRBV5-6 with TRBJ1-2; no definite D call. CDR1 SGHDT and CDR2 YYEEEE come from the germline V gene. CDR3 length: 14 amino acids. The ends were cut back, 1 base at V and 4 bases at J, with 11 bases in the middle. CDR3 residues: CASSLSDPGYGYTF. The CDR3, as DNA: TGTGCCAGCAGCTTGAGTGACCCAGGCTATGGCTACACCTTC.

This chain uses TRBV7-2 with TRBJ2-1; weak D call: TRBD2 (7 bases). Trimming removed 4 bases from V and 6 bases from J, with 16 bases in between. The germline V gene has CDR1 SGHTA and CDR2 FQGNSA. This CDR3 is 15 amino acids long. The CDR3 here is CASSSGTRGGNEQFF. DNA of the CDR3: TGTGCCAGCAGCTCCGGGACAAGGGGGGGCAATGAGCAGTTCTTC.

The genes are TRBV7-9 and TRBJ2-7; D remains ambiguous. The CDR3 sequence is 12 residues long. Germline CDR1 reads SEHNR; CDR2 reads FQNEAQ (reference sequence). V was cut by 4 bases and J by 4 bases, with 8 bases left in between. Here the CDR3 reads CASSSTAYEQYF. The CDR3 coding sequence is TGTGCCAGCAGCTCAACAGCTTACGAGCAGTACTTC.

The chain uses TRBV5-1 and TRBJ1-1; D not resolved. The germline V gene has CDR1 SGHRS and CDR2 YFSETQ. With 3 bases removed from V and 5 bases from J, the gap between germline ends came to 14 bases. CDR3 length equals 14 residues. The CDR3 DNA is TGCGCCAGCAGCTACCTAGACGGGTATACTGAAGCTTTCTTT. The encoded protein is CASSYLDGYTEAFF. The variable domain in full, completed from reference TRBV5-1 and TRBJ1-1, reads KAGVTQTPRYLIKTRGQQVTLSCSPISGHRSVSWYQQTPGQGLQFLFEYFSETQRNKGNFPGRFSGRQFSNSRSEMNVSTLELGDSALYLCASSYLDGYTEAFFGQGTRLTVV.

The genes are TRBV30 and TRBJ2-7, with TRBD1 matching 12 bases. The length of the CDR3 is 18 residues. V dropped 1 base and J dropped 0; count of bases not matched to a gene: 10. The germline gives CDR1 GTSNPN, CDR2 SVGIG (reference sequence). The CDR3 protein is CAWSANPGQGATSYEQYF. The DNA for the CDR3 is TGTGCCTGGAGTGCGAATCCGGGACAGGGGGCTACCTCCTACGAGCAGTACTTC. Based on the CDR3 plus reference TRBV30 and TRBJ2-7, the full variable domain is SQTIHQWPATLVQPVGSPLSLECTVEGTSNPNLYWYRQAAGRGLQLLFYSVGIGQISSEVPQNLSASRPQDRQFILSSKKLLLSDSGFYLCAWSANPGQGATSYEQYFGPGTRLTVT.

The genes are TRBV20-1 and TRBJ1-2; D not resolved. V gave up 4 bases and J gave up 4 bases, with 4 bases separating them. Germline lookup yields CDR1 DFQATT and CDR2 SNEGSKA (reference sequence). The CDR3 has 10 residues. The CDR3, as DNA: TGCAGTGCTAACGTCTATGGCTACACCTTC. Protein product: CSANVYGYTF.

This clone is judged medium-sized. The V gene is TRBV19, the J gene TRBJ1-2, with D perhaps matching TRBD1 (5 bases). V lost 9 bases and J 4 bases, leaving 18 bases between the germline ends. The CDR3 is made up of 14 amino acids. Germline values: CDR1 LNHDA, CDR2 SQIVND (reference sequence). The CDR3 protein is CASHQGWRSYGYTF. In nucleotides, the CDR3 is TGTGCCAGCCACCAGGGATGGAGGAGCTATGGCTACACCTTC.

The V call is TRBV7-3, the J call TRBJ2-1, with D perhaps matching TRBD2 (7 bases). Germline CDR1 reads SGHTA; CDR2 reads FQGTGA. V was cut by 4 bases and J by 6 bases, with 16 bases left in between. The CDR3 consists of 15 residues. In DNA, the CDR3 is TGTGCCAGCAGCTCAAGGGGGGGGGCCCTCAATGAGCAGTTCTTC. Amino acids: CASSSRGGALNEQFF.